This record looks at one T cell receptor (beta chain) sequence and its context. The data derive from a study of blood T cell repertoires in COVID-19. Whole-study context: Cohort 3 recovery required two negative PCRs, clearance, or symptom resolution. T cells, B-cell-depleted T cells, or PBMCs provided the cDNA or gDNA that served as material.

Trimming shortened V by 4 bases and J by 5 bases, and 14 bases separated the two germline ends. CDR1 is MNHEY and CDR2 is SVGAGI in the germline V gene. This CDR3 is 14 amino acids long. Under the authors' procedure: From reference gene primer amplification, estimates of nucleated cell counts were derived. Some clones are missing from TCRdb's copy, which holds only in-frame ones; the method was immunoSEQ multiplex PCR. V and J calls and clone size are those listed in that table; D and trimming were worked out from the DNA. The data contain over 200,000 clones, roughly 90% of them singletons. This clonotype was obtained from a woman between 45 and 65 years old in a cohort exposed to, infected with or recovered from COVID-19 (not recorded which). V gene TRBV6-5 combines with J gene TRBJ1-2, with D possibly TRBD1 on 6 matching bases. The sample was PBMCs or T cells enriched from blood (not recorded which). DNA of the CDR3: TGTGCCAGCAGTTCCAGGGGCGATGAATATGGCTACACCTTC. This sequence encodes CASSSRGDEYGYTF.